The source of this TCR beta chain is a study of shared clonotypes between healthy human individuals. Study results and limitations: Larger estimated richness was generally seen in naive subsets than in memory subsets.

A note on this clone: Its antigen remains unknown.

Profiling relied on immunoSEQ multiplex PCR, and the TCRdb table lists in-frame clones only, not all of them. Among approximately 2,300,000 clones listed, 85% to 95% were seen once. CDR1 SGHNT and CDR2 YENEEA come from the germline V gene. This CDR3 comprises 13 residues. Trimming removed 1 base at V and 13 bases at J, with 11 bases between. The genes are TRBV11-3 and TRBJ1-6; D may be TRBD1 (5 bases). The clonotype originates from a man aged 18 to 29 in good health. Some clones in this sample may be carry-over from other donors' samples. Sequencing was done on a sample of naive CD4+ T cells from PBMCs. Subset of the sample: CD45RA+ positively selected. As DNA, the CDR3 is TGTGCCAGCAGCTTAGTAGACGGGGCTCCCCTCCACTTT. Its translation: CASSLVDGAPLHF.